The entry below gives a single T cell receptor beta chain sequence along with its context. The target antigen is unknown. The V and J ends lost 0 bases and 7 bases respectively, with 13 bases between them. The CDR3 is 14 amino acids. From germline, CDR1 is SGHRS and CDR2 YFSETQ. The data stem from a study of T cells in Graves' hyperthyroidism and ophthalmopathy. Overall study findings and caveats: Stable hyperthyroidism was separated from ophthalmopathy by a model based on 13 V-J features.

Amplification yielded TCR beta CDR3 regions, with RNA transcripts as the source. First-round RT-PCR targeting the TCR CDR3 was performed with the HTBI primer set. TCRdb used MiXCR to reprocess the multiplex PCR reads, holding one entry per CDR3 protein. The repertoire has around 560,000 distinct CDR3 sequences, approximately 16% of them found once; the top ten carry around 19%. V gene TRBV5-1 combines with J gene TRBJ2-5, with D perhaps TRBD2 (6 bases). This TCR derives from a woman in her late teens or twenties with Graves' hyperthyroidism. Sequencing was carried out using blood. CDR3 sequence: CASSLDARRGTQYF. The DNA for the CDR3 is TGCGCCAGCAGCTTGGACGCTAGGCGGGGGACCCAGTACTTC. The whole variable domain, filled in from reference TRBV5-1 and TRBJ2-5, reads KAGVTQTPRYLIKTRGQQVTLSCSPISGHRSVSWYQQTPGQGLQFLFEYFSETQRNKGNFPGRFSGRQFSNSRSEMNVSTLELGDSALYLCASSLDARRGTQYFGPGTRLLVL.